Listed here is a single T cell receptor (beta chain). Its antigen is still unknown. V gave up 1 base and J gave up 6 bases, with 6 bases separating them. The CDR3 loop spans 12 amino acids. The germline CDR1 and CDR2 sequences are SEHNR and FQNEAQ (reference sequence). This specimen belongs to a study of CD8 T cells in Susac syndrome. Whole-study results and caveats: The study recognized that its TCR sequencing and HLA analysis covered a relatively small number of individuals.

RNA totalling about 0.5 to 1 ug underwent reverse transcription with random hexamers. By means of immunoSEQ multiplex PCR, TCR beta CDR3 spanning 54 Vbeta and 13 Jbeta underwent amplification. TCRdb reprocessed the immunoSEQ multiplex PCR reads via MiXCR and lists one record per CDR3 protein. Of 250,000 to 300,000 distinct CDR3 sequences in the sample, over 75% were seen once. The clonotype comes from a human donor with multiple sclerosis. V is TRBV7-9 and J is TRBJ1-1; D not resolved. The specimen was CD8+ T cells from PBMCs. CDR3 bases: TGTGCCAGCAGCTTAGGGCTGTCTGAAGCTTTCTTT. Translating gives CASSLGLSEAFF.